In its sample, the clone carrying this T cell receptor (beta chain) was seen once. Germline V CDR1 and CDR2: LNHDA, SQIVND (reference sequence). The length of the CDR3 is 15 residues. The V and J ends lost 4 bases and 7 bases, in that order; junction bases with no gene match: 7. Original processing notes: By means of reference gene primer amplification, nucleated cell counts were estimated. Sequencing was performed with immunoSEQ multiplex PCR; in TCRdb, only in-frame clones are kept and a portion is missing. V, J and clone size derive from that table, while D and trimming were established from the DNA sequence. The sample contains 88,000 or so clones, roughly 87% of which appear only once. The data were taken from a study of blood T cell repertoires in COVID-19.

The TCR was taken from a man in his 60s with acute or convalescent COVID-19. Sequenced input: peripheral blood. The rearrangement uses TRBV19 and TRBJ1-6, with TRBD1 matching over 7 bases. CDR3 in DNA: TGTGCCAGTAGTACGCGGACAGGTTCCAATTCACCCCTCCACTTT. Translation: CASSTRTGSNSPLHF.